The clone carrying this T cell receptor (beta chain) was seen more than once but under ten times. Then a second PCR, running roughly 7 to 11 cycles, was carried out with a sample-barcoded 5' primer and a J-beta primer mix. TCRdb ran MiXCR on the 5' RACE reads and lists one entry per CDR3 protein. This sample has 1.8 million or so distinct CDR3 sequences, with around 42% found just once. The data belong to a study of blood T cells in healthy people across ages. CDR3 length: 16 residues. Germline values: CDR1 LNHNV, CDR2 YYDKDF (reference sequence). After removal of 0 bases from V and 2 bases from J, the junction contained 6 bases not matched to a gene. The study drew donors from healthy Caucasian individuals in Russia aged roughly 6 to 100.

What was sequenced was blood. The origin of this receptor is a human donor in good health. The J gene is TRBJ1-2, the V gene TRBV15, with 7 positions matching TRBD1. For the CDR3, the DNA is TGTGCCACCAGCAGAGAGCGGGACAGACGAAACTATGGCTACACCTTC. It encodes CATSRERDRRNYGYTF.